This entry concerns a single T cell receptor (beta chain). What it binds is not known. The V segment lost 1 base and the J segment 0 bases; nucleotides outside the gene matches: 4. This CDR3 has 17 amino acids. The V gene's germline CDR1 is MNHEY and CDR2 SVGAGI. The record originates from a study of T cells after yellow fever vaccination. Broader study findings: Peaking faster, on day 5 versus 15, the secondary response was nonetheless weaker. A limited proportion of clonotypes was detected within both the CD4 and CD8 compartments. The booster saw the reappearance of most primary-vaccination clones (nearly 98% CD4, 88% CD8).

Conversion of TCR transcripts into cDNA relied on 5'RACE template switching, which added a universal primer site and UMIs. TCRdb itself ran the 5' RACE reads through MiXCR, one entry per CDR3 protein. The sample yields some 300,000 distinct CDR3 sequences, less than 4.5% seen once. The source of this sequence is a man aged 18-30 years who received the YFV17D yellow fever vaccine. The rearrangement joins TRBV6-5 to TRBJ2-3; 10 bases are shared with TRBD2. The sequencing here drew on PBMCs, taken on the day of the yellow fever booster vaccination. The CDR3 nucleotides are TGTGCCAGCAGTTACTTCAGCGGGGGGGCTAGCACAGATACGCAGTATTTT. Its protein is CASSYFSGGASTDTQYF.